This paragraph reports one T cell receptor (beta chain). The data stem from a study of CD8 T cells in Susac syndrome. Germline lookup yields CDR1 MGHRA and CDR2 YSYEKL. V shed 3 bases and J 4 bases; nucleotides not matched to a gene: 6. There are 15 residues in the CDR3. Reverse transcription of 0.5 to 1 ug RNA was performed with random hexamers. Each CDR3 protein gets one entry after TCRdb re-called the immunoSEQ multiplex PCR reads with MiXCR. The sample lists almost 450,000 distinct CDR3 sequences; 85% were seen once. This clonotype was obtained from a human donor with multiple sclerosis. The chain combines TRBV4-1 with TRBJ1-2; TRBD1 agrees at 9 bases. Input material: CD8+ T cells from PBMCs. Here the CDR3 reads CASSQPGQGGYGYTF. In nucleotides, the CDR3 is TGCGCCAGCAGCCAGCCGGGACAGGGAGGCTATGGCTACACCTTC.